The 23 T cell receptor beta chains below come from one sample, sequenced in a study of cytomegalovirus exposure and HLA in healthy donors. PCR involved 60 Vbeta and 13 Jbeta primers. Assay: immunoSEQ multiplex PCR; the TCRdb copy retains only in-frame clones and omits some. Its table lists about 160,000 clones. Sequenced sample: PBMCs. All receptors derive from a man aged 25 to 40 in good health and CMV-seronegative.

The rearrangement joins TRBV6-4 to TRBJ2-3, with 11 bases identical to TRBD1. CDR3 length: 14 amino acids. The V segment lost 8 bases and the J segment 4 bases; nucleotides outside the gene matches: 5. Germline V gene lookup returns CDR1 MRHNA and CDR2 SNTAGT. The CDR3 bases are TGTGCCAGCTCTCGGGACAGGGGGGCAGATACGCAGTATTTT. This translates into CASSRDRGADTQYF.

CDR3 sequence (DNA): TGTGCCAGTAGTGGGGCCACGCTACAGCCCCAGCATTTT. It codes for CASSGATLQPQHF. The J gene is TRBJ1-5, the V gene TRBV19; D is perhaps TRBD1 (5 bases). The CDR3 runs to 13 residues. Germline V lookup: CDR1 LNHDA, CDR2 SQIVND (reference sequence). V was trimmed by 5 bases and J by 7 bases, leaving 12 bases between them.

CDR3 in DNA: TGTGCCAGCAGCTTGGGGACAGGGGGCGATTTGAGCAATCAGCCCCAGCATTTT. The encoded protein is CASSLGTGGDLSNQPQHF. The V and J genes are TRBV5-6 and TRBJ1-5; 11 nucleotides match TRBD1. This CDR3 region has 18 residues. V shed 0 bases, J shed 1 base, and the junction held 6 bases outside the gene matches. The germline CDR1 and CDR2 sequences are SGHDT and YYEEEE.

This chain joins TRBV4-3 and TRBJ2-5, with D unclear. V lost 1 base and J lost 3, with 9 bases in between. Per germline, CDR1 LGHNA and CDR2 YSLEER. The CDR3 runs to 14 residues. The DNA for the CDR3 is TGCGCCAGCAGCCAAGCTCTCGTTGAAGAGACCCAGTACTTC. Its protein product is CASSQALVEETQYF.

The genes are TRBV11-3 and TRBJ2-1; no firm D call. In germline, CDR1 is SGHNT, CDR2 YENEEA. The length of the CDR3 is 15 residues. Trimming left V 5 bases short and J 2 bases short, with 13 bases between. In nucleotides, the CDR3 is TGTGCCAGCAGCCCCAGTCCCGGAGCCTACAATGAGCAGTTCTTC. It is translated as CASSPSPGAYNEQFF.

This rearrangement joins TRBV10-2 to TRBJ2-1, with a weak D call TRBD1 (6 bases). In germline, CDR1 is WSHSY, CDR2 SAAADI. V gave up 0 bases and J gave up 6 bases, with 21 bases separating them. This CDR3 contains 18 residues. The CDR3 reads CASSESRGNMDLRNEQFF. The CDR3 region has the DNA TGCGCCAGCAGTGAGTCGAGGGGGAATATGGACCTACGCAATGAGCAGTTCTTC.

This sequence joins TRBV5-1 and TRBJ2-1, with 8 bases that match TRBD1. The CDR3 is made up of 14 amino acids. Germline V gives CDR1 SGHRS, CDR2 YFSETQ. V lost 0 bases and J lost 8; bases outside the gene matches: 4. CDR3 nucleotides: TGCGCCAGCAGCTTGGGGGGACAGGCGGATGAGCAGTTCTTC. It encodes CASSLGGQADEQFF.

The rearrangement links TRBV27 to TRBJ2-2, with D unresolved. The germline V gene encodes CDR1 MNHEY and CDR2 SMNVEV (reference sequence). Trimming shortened V by 3 bases and J by 6 bases, and 11 bases separated the two germline ends. The CDR3 runs to 14 residues. The CDR3 is CASSFRVGSGELFF. The CDR3, as DNA: TGTGCCAGCAGTTTTCGGGTTGGGTCCGGGGAGCTGTTTTTT.

The J gene is TRBJ2-5, the V gene TRBV10-2, with 7 bases fitting TRBD2. Germline-derived CDR1 and CDR2 are WSHSY and SAAADI. The CDR3 runs to 15 residues. V lost 7 bases to trimming and J lost 4 bases; unmatched junction nucleotides: 12. The CDR3 sequence: CASTRGGVKGETQYF. The CDR3 coding sequence is TGCGCCAGCACCCGTGGGGGGGTCAAAGGAGAGACCCAGTACTTC.

This chain uses TRBV4-3 with TRBJ2-2; D is ambiguous. CDR1 is LGHNA and CDR2 is YSLEER in the germline V gene. V shed 4 bases and J shed 5 bases, with 8 bases lying between them. The length of the CDR3 is 13 residues. The CDR3, as DNA: TGCGCCAGCAGCCCCGAGGAAACCGGGGAGCTGTTTTTT. Translating gives CASSPEETGELFF.

The CDR3 loop reads CASSPGSSYEQYF. The CDR3, as DNA: TGTGCCAGCTCACCCGGGTCCTCCTACGAGCAGTACTTC. V gene TRBV18 combines with J gene TRBJ2-7; D is uncertain. Trimming pared 3 bases from V and 0 bases from J, leaving 6 bases between. The CDR3 loop spans 13 amino acids. Germline CDR1 reads KGHSH; CDR2 reads LQKENI.

The chain links TRBV5-5 to TRBJ2-4, with 10 bases aligning to TRBD2. Trimming removed 0 bases from V and 7 bases from J; junction bases left unmatched: 13. The germline CDR1 and CDR2 sequences are SGHKS and YYEKEE (reference sequence). The CDR3 spans 18 residues. The CDR3 spells CASSLVLAGLDSRNIQYF. CDR3 coding DNA: TGTGCCAGCAGCTTGGTACTAGCGGGACTAGATTCGAGGAACATTCAGTACTTC.

V gene TRBV7-9 combines with J gene TRBJ2-1; possible D gene TRBD2, 5 bases. The CDR3 contains 14 residues. In germline, CDR1 is SEHNR, CDR2 FQNEAQ (reference sequence). Deletions cut 5 bases from V and 4 bases from J, with 12 bases between. CDR3 residues: CASSKPGDYNEQFF. The CDR3 bases are TGTGCCAGCAGCAAGCCCGGGGATTACAATGAGCAGTTCTTC. Full variable domain (remainder filled in from reference TRBV7-9 and TRBJ2-1): DTGVSQNPRHKITKRGQNVTFRCDPISEHNRLYWYRQTLGQGPEFLTYFQNEAQLEKSRLLSDRFSAERPKGSFSTLEIQRTEQGDSAMYLCASSKPGDYNEQFFGPGTRLTVL.

The genes are TRBV28 and TRBJ1-5; perhaps TRBD1 as D (5 bases). Germline V gene data show CDR1 as MDHEN and CDR2 as SYDVKM. CDR3 length equals 14 residues. Trimming left V 3 bases short and J 3 bases short, with 9 bases between. The CDR3, as DNA: TGTGCCAGCAGTTTCGGGACTCCCAATCAGCCCCAGCATTTT. Amino acids: CASSFGTPNQPQHF.

On this clone: No conserved phenylalanine or tryptophan is present at the end of the CDR3, so a read error is the likely explanation. The gene calls are TRBV6-5 and TRBJ1-1; D not resolved. V was clipped by 0 bases and J by 5 bases, with 7 bases between them. Germline V gives CDR1 MNHEY, CDR2 SVGAGI. The CDR3 has 13 amino acids. The CDR3 region is CASSYSRGTEAFL. CDR3 in DNA: TGTGCCAGCAGTTACTCGCGAGGGACTGAAGCTTTCTTG.

The CDR3 nucleotides read TGTGCCAGCAGCCCCTACTCCGGGGGGCGAGGGTCCTACAATGAGCAGTTCTTC. This translates into CASSPYSGGRGSYNEQFF. The chain is built from TRBV5-6 and TRBJ2-1; TRBD2 might be the D (7 bases). The CDR3 length is 18 residues. CDR1 SGHDT and CDR2 YYEEEE come from the germline V gene. Trimming took 4 bases from V and 1 from J, leaving 21 bases between them.

The chain combines TRBV6-4 with TRBJ2-2, with 15 bases identical to TRBD2. CDR3 size: 18 residues. The junction had 8 bases not matched to a gene; V was cut back by 6 bases and J by 3 bases. The germline CDR1 and CDR2 sequences are MRHNA and SNTAGT. This CDR3 is CASRPGLAGGVHTGELFF. The CDR3 coding sequence is TGTGCCAGCAGACCGGGACTAGCGGGAGGTGTCCACACCGGGGAGCTGTTTTTT.

This chain uses TRBV5-8 with TRBJ1-3; D uncertain. Germline assignment: CDR1 SGHTS and CDR2 YDEGEE. The CDR3 consists of 13 residues. Trimming stripped 0 bases from V and 3 bases from J, with 4 bases between. The CDR3, as DNA: TGTGCCAGCAGCTTGGCCCTTGGAAACACCATATATTTT. Translated: CASSLALGNTIYF. Looking up the rest from reference TRBV5-8 and TRBJ1-3 gives the full variable domain: EAGVTQSPTHLIKTRGQQATLRCSPISGHTSVYWYQQALGLGLQFLLWYDEGEERNRGNFPPRFSGRQFPNYSSELNVNALELEDSALYLCASSLALGNTIYFGEGSWLTVV.

The genes are TRBV27 and TRBJ2-3; the D gene is possibly TRBD1 (5 bases). The CDR3 extends over 13 amino acids. Germline V gives CDR1 MNHEY, CDR2 SMNVEV (reference sequence). Trimming took off 3 bases at V and 11 bases at J, with 15 bases between the two ends. The CDR3 region is CASSLNGQREQYF. As DNA, the CDR3 is TGTGCCAGCAGTTTGAACGGACAAAGGGAGCAGTATTTT.

The gene calls are TRBV27 and TRBJ2-2; TRBD2 agrees at 7 bases. CDR1 MNHEY and CDR2 SMNVEV come from the germline V gene (reference sequence). Trimming at V came to 5 bases and at J to 6 bases, leaving 12 bases not matched to a gene. CDR3 length equals 16 residues. In DNA, the CDR3 is TGTGCCAGCAGTCTCCCGCGGGGGACTACCCCCGGGGAGCTGTTTTTT. Residues: CASSLPRGTTPGELFF.

The V gene is TRBV19, the J gene TRBJ2-3, with unresolved D. Looked up from germline, CDR1 is LNHDA and CDR2 is SQIVND (reference sequence). Trimming stripped 3 bases from V and 2 bases from J, with 9 bases between. The CDR3 runs to 14 residues. The CDR3 is CASSIDWNTDTQYF. For the CDR3, the DNA is TGTGCCAGTAGTATCGACTGGAACACAGATACGCAGTATTTT.

The chain has TRBV28 and TRBJ1-2; possible D gene TRBD1, 5 bases. CDR3 length: 15 residues. Trimming took off 5 bases at V and 5 bases at J, with 18 bases between the two ends. CDR1 and CDR2 from the germline V gene are MDHEN and SYDVKM. The CDR3 region is CASSPFGGGRYGYTF. CDR3 in DNA: TGTGCCAGCAGTCCCTTCGGGGGAGGGAGGTATGGCTACACCTTC.

The genes are TRBV15 and TRBJ1-5, with 7 positions matching TRBD1. CDR1 LNHNV and CDR2 YYDKDF come from the germline V gene (reference sequence). This CDR3 is 14 amino acids long. V shed 5 bases, J shed 2 bases, and the junction held 3 bases outside the gene matches. CDR3 in amino acids: CATSPTGRNQPQHF. The DNA of the CDR3 is TGTGCCACCAGCCCGACAGGGCGCAATCAGCCCCAGCATTTT.